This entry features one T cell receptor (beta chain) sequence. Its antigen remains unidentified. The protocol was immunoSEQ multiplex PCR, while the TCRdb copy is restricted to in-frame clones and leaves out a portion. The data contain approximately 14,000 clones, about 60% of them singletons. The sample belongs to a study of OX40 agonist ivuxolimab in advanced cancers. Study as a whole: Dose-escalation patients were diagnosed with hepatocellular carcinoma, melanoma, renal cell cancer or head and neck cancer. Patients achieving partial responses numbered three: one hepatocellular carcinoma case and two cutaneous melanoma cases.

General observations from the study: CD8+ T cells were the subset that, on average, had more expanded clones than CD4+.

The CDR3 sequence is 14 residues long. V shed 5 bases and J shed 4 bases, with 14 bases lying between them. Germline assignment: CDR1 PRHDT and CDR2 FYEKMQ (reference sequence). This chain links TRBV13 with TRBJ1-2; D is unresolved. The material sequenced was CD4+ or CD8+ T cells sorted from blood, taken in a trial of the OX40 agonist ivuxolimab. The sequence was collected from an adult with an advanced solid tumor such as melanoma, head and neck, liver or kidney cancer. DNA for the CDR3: TGTGCCAGCAGCCCCTGGAGAGACCTCTATGGCTACACCTTC. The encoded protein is CASSPWRDLYGYTF.